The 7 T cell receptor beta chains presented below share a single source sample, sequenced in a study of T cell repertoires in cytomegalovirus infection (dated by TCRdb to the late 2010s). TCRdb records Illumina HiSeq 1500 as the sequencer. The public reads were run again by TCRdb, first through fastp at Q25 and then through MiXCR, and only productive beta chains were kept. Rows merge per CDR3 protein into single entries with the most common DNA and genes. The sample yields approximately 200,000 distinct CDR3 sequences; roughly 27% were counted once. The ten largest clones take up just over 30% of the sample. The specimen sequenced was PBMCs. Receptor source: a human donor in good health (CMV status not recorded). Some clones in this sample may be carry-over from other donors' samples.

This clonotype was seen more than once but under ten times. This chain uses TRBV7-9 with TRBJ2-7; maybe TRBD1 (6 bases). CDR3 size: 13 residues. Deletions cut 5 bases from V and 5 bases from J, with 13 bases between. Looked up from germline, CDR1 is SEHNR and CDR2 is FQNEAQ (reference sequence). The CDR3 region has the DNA TGTGCCAGCAGCAATGGACAGCTCCACGAGCAGTACTTC. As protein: CASSNGQLHEQYF.

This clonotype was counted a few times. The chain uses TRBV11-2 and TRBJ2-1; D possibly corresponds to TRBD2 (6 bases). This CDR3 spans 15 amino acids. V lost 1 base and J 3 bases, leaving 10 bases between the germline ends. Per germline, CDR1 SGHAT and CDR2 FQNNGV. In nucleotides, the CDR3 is TGTGCCAGCAGCTTAGGGGGGGTCCTCTACAATGAGCAGTTCTTC. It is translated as CASSLGGVLYNEQFF.

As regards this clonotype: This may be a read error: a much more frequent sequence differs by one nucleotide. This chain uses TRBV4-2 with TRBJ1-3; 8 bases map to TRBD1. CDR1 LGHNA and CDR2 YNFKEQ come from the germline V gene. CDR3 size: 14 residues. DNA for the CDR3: TGTGCCTGCAGCCCCCGGACAGGGAGAGACACCATATATTTT. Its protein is CACSPRTGRDTIYF.

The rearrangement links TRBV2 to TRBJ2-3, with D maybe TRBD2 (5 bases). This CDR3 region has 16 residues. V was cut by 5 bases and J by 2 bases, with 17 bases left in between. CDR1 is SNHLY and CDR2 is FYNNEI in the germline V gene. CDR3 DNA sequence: TGTGCCAGCAGTTGCTTGGAGCGGCGTTCCACAGATACGCAGTATTTT. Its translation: CASSCLERRSTDTQYF.

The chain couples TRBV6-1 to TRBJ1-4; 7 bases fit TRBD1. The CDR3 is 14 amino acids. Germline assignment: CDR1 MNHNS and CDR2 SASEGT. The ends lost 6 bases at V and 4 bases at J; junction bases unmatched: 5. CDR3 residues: CASSPGQINEKLFF. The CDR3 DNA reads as TGTGCCAGCAGCCCGGGACAGATTAATGAAAAACTGTTTTTT.

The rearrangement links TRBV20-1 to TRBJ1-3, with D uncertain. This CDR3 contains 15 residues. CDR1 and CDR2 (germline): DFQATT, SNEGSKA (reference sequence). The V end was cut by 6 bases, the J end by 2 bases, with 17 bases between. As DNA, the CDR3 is TGCAGTGCGGTCACCGAAGAGGTTCCTGGAAACACCATATATTTT. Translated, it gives CSAVTEEVPGNTIYF.

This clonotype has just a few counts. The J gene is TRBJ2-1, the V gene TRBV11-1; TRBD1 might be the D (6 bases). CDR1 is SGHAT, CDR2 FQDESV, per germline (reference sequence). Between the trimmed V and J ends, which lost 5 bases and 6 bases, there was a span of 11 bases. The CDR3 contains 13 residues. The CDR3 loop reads CASSNTGFNEQFF. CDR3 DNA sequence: TGTGCCAGCAGCAACACAGGGTTCAATGAGCAGTTCTTC.